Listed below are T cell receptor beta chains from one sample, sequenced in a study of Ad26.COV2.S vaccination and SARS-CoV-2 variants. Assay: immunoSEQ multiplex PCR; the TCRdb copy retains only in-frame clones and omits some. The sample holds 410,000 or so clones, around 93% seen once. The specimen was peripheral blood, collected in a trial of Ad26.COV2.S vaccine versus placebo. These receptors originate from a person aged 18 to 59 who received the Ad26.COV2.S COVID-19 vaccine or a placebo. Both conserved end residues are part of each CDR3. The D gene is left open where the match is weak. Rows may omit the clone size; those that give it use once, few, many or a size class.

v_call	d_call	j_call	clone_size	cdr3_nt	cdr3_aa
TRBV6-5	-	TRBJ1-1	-	TGTGCCAGCAGTTACTCGCAGTGGAGCAGCACTGAAGCTTTCTTT	CASSYSQWSSTEAFF
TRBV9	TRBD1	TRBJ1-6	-	TGTGCCAGCAGCACGACAGGGATGAATTCACCCCTCCACTTT	CASSTTGMNSPLHF
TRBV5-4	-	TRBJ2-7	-	TGTGCCAGTAAGGCCCGGACAGAGAGCTACGAGCAGTACTTC	CASKARTESYEQYF
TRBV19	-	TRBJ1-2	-	TGTGCCAGTACCGCCGGGGGTAGCTATGGCTACACCTTC	CASTAGGSYGYTF
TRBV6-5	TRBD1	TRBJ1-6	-	TGTGCCAGCAGTTACGGGGACAGCTCCTATAATTCACCCCTCCACTTT	CASSYGDSSYNSPLHF
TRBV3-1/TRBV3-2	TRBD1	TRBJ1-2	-	TGTGCCAGCAGCCCCCAAGAGGGGAGGGGACAGGGCTATGGCTACACCTTC	CASSPQEGRGQGYGYTF
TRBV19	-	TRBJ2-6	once	TGTGCCAGTTTATCGACTCGGTCGACAGAGAGCTCTGGGGCCAACGTCCTGACTTTC	CASLSTRSTESSGANVLTF
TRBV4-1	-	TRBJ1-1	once	TGCGCCAGCAGCCGTTTGAGAGAGGCGGACACTGAAGCTTTCTTT	CASSRLREADTEAFF
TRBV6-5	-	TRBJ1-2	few	TGTGCCAGCAGTTACTCTGGGGGGGACTACACCTTC	CASSYSGGDYTF
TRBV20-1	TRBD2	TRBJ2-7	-	TGCAGTGCTAGTGGTGGCGGGGGGGCCCTCGAGCAGTACTTC	CSASGGGGALEQYF
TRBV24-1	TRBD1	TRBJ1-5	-	TGTGCCACCGAAGAAAGGGACAGATGGGAATATAGCAATCAGCCCCAGCATTTT	CATEERDRWEYSNQPQHF
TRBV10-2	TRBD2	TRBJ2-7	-	TGCGCCAGCAGCGGAGCGGGGGGGAGCTCCTACGAGCAGTACTTC	CASSGAGGSSYEQYF
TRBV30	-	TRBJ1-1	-	TGTGCCTGGGGGAACACTGAAGCTTTCTTT	CAWGNTEAFF
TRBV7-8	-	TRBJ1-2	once	TGTGCCAGCAGCTTAGGACAGAGAGTAGATGGCTACACCTTC	CASSLGQRVDGYTF
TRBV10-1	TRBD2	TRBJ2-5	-	TGCGCCAGCAGTCAATCCCGCGGGGGTTCGGAGACCCAGTACTTC	CASSQSRGGSETQYF
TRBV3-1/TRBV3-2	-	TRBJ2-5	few	TGTGCCAGCAGCCAAGATCGAGAGACCCAGTACTTC	CASSQDRETQYF
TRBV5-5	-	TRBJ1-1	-	TGTGCCAGCAGCCTTAGTACGGGCACTGAAGCTTTCTTT	CASSLSTGTEAFF
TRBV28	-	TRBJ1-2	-	TGTGCCAGCACCCCCGTGTCGGGGGGAGACTATGGCTACACCTTC	CASTPVSGGDYGYTF
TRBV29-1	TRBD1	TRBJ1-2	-	TGCAGCGTTGCCCGGGACAGATCTAACTATGGCTACACCTTC	CSVARDRSNYGYTF
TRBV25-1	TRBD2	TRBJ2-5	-	TGTGCCAGCAGTGGCACTAGATGGACTAGCGGGGTGGGGGCCCAGTACTTC	CASSGTRWTSGVGAQYF
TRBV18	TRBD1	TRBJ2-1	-	TGTGCCAGCTCCCGGGACAGGGATAACAATGAGCAGTTCTTC	CASSRDRDNNEQFF
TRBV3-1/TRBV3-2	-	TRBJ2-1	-	TGTGCCAGCAGCCGGGGGGGCGAAGTTGCGGTCAATGAGCAGTTCTTC	CASSRGGEVAVNEQFF
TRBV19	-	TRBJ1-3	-	TGTGCCAGTAGTATTGTGGCAGCCGGAAACACCATATATTTT	CASSIVAAGNTIYF
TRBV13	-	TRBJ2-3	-	TGTGCCAGCAGCTTACGCGAACATTACTTAACAGATACGCAGTATTTT	CASSLREHYLTDTQYF
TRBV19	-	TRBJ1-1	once	TGTGCCAGTAGTATAGATACAGGGACTAAGGTGAACACTGAAGCTTTCTTT	CASSIDTGTKVNTEAFF
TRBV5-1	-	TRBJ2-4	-	TGCGCCAGCAGCTTGGATCGAGGGTACATTCAGTACTTC	CASSLDRGYIQYF
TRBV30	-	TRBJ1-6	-	TGTGCCTTTAGGGGTAGCTCCTATAATTCACCCCTCCACTTT	CAFRGSSYNSPLHF
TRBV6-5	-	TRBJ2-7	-	TGTGCCAGCACGTACGTGGCGGGGAGCTACGAGCAGTACTTC	CASTYVAGSYEQYF
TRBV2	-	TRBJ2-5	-	TGTGCCATCGAAAGATATGAGGAGCAAGAGACCCAGTACTTC	CAIERYEEQETQYF
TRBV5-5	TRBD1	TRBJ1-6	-	TGTGCCAGCAGCTCACGACCGACAGGGGGCCTGTACTCACCCCTCCACTTT	CASSSRPTGGLYSPLHF
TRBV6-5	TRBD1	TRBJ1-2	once	TGTGCCAGGGAATACCGGGACAGAGGGTACACCTTC	CAREYRDRGYTF
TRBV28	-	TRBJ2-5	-	TGTGCCGCTAAGGACAGTTTACAAGAGACCCAGTACTTC	CAAKDSLQETQYF
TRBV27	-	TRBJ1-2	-	TGTGCCAGCAGTTTAGGTCTGGGGTCGCGCTATGGCTACACCTTC	CASSLGLGSRYGYTF
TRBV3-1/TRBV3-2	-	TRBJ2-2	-	TGTGCCAGCAGCCAGGGGTCAGGTAACACCGGGGAGCTGTTTTTT	CASSQGSGNTGELFF
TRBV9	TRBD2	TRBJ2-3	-	TGTGCCAGCAGTCTTAGCGGGGGGGGCACAGATACGCAGTATTTT	CASSLSGGGTDTQYF
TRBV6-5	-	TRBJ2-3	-	TGTGCCAGCAGGGCATCTGGTCGGGGCACAGATACGCAGTATTTT	CASRASGRGTDTQYF
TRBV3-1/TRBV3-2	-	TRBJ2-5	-	TGTGCCAGCGGGAGGTTGCGGACCCAGTACTTC	CASGRLRTQYF
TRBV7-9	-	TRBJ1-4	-	TGTGCCAGCACCCCCGCGGGGGGAACTGAAAAACTGTTTTTT	CASTPAGGTEKLFF
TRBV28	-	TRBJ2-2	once	TGTGCCAGCAGTTTAAGAATTGGGGAGCTGTTTTTT	CASSLRIGELFF
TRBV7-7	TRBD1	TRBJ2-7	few	TGTGCCAGCAGCTTATTGAGGACAGGGGAGTACGAGCAGTACTTC	CASSLLRTGEYEQYF
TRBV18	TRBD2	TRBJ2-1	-	TGTGCCAGCTCACCGGGACTAGCGGGGAATGAGCAGTTCTTC	CASSPGLAGNEQFF
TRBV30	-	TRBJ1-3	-	TGTGCCTGGAGTGTACTCCCAGGCAGCTCTGGAAACACCATATATTTT	CAWSVLPGSSGNTIYF